The rows below give T cell receptor beta chains drawn from one sample of a study of early T cells in non-severe SARS-CoV-2 infection. Using its own MiXCR run on the 5' RACE reads, TCRdb lists one record per CDR3 protein. The repertoire holds roughly 100,000 distinct CDR3 sequences, under 15% seen once, with around 2% in the top ten. The sample was whole blood. These receptors all stem from an adult who was a healthcare worker with PCR-confirmed SARS-CoV-2 infection or an uninfected control (not recorded which). The CDR3 runs from the conserved cysteine through the conserved F or W. The D gene is left open where the match is weak. Clone size is given for some rows only: seen once, a few or many times, or a class if the clone is expanded.

>TRBV7-9|14|TRBD1|TRBJ2-2|many
TGTGCCAGCAGCCAAGGGGGACAGGCCGGGGAGCTGTTTTTT
CASSQGGQAGELFF
>TRBV12-3/TRBV12-4|14|-|TRBJ1-1|many
TGTGCCAGCAGTTTATTGGCAGGGACAACTGAAGCTTTCTTT
CASSLLAGTTEAFF
>TRBV20-1|11|-|TRBJ2-7|many
TGCAGTGCTAGAGAAGGCGCGGGGCAGTACTTC
CSAREGAGQYF
>TRBV28|17|-|TRBJ2-2|many
TGTGCCAGCAGCCGTAAACTAACCGGGGTACACACCGGGGAGCTGTTTTTT
CASSRKLTGVHTGELFF
>TRBV6-2/TRBV6-3|18|-|TRBJ2-1|few
TGTGCCAGCAGTTACCCTATTCCGGCGGGCCCTTCCTACAATGAGCAGTTCTTC
CASSYPIPAGPSYNEQFF
>TRBV7-2|15|TRBD1|TRBJ2-1|few
TGTGCCAGCAGCTTTACAGGGGGCTCCTACAATGAGCAGTTCTTC
CASSFTGGSYNEQFF
>TRBV27|12|-|TRBJ2-1|-
TGTGCCAGCAGTAGGAGGGACGATGAGCAGTTCTTC
CASSRRDDEQFF
>TRBV5-1|15|-|TRBJ2-1|-
TGCGCCAGCAGACGGGACACCAGAAAGTACGATGAGCAGTTCTTC
CASRRDTRKYDEQFF
>TRBV18|14|-|TRBJ2-2|few
TGTGCCAGCTCACCACCGAGGTACACCGGGGAGCTGTTTTTT
CASSPPRYTGELFF
>TRBV7-6|14|-|TRBJ2-7|-
TGTGCCAGCAGCTTAGTGGCTCAAACCTACGAGCAGTACTTC
CASSLVAQTYEQYF
>TRBV11-2|14|-|TRBJ2-4|many
TGTGCCAGCAGCCACACCCTAGCCAAAAACATTCAGTACTTC
CASSHTLAKNIQYF
>TRBV27|14|-|TRBJ1-2|-
TGTGCCAGCAGTTTCCTCGACAGCTACTATGGCTACACCTTC
CASSFLDSYYGYTF
>TRBV20-1|14|TRBD1|TRBJ1-2|few
TGCAGTGCTAGAGATGAGGCAGGGGGCCGAGGCTACACCTTC
CSARDEAGGRGYTF
>TRBV7-7|13|-|TRBJ2-3|-
TGTGCTAGCAGCTTGAGTGCTTTAGATACGCAGTATTTT
CASSLSALDTQYF
>TRBV29-1|13|TRBD2|TRBJ2-3|few
TGCAGCGTTGGCGGGGGGGTTTTAGATACGCAGTATTTT
CSVGGGVLDTQYF
>TRBV5-1|15|-|TRBJ1-2|many
TGCGCCAGCAGCTTTACGACAGGCCCCAGGGATGGCTACACCTTC
CASSFTTGPRDGYTF
>TRBV11-2|16|-|TRBJ2-6|few
TGTGCCAGCAGCTTCGGGGCCGGGCCTGGGGCCAACGTCCTGACTTTC
CASSFGAGPGANVLTF
>TRBV7-9|18|TRBD1|TRBJ1-3|many
TGTGCCAGCAGCTTCCTAGCCTTGGGCAGGGGGACTGGAAACACCATATATTTT
CASSFLALGRGTGNTIYF
>TRBV5-1|12|-|TRBJ1-4|few
TGCGCCAGCAGCTCCGCCGACGAAAAACTGTTTTTT
CASSSADEKLFF
>TRBV19|14|-|TRBJ2-2|few
TGTGCCAGTAGTAACAGACCGAACACCGGGGAGCTGTTTTTT
CASSNRPNTGELFF
>TRBV6-2/TRBV6-3|14|-|TRBJ1-1|few
TGTGCCAGCATGGGCGGACAGACGGGCGCTGAAGCTTTCTTT
CASMGGQTGAEAFF
>TRBV7-9|15|-|TRBJ2-7|-
TGTGCCAGCAGCTTTGGTGTCGGTCAGGGTAACGAGCAGTACTTC
CASSFGVGQGNEQYF
>TRBV2|11|-|TRBJ2-3|-
TGTGCCAGCACCGAAGGGGATACGCAGTATTTT
CASTEGDTQYF
>TRBV4-3|16|TRBD2|TRBJ2-3|-
TGCGCCAGCAGCCAAGGGCTAGCGGGGGGCACAGATACGCAGTATTTT
CASSQGLAGGTDTQYF
>TRBV20-1|13|TRBD1|TRBJ1-4|many
TGCAGTGCTGGACGGGACAGTGAGGGAAAACTGTTTTTT
CSAGRDSEGKLFF
>TRBV6-1|12|-|TRBJ1-5|-
TGTGCCACCGACAATGGCAATCAGCCCCAGCATTTT
CATDNGNQPQHF
>TRBV7-2|14|TRBD1|TRBJ1-2|many
TGTGCCAGCAGGGACAGGGCCTCTAACTATGGCTACACCTTC
CASRDRASNYGYTF
>TRBV27|17|-|TRBJ1-2|many
TGTGCCAGCAGTCCCGGGCCCGTTGGGGGGCCAAACTATGGCTACACCTTC
CASSPGPVGGPNYGYTF
>TRBV11-2|15|-|TRBJ2-3|many
TGTGCCAGCAGCCTGGGACTTAAGAGCACAGATACGCAGTATTTT
CASSLGLKSTDTQYF
>TRBV20-1|12|-|TRBJ1-5|-
TGCAGTGCTGGGGCAAGCAATCAGCCCCAGCATTTT
CSAGASNQPQHF
>TRBV18|14|-|TRBJ2-7|many
TGTGCCAGCTCACCGACAGTCCTCGACTACGAGCAGTACTTC
CASSPTVLDYEQYF